This T cell receptor (beta chain) is drawn from a study of blood T cell repertoires in COVID-19. Measured with immunoSEQ multiplex PCR; TCRdb has only the in-frame clones, and not every one. The top ten hold approximately 2% of the sample, which has approximately 450,000 clones, 70% to 90% seen once. Trimming cost V 0 bases and J 4 bases, with 16 bases left between them. Germline assignment: CDR1 SGHRS and CDR2 YFSETQ. The CDR3 sequence is 17 residues long. Sequencing was done on a sample of PBMCs or T cells enriched from blood (not recorded which). This chain uses TRBV5-1 with TRBJ2-2; D might be TRBD1 (6 bases). This TCR came from a woman aged 18-29 years with acute COVID-19. The CDR3 bases are TGCGCCAGCAGCTTGGAATCGGCAGGGGTGAGCACCGGGGAGCTGTTTTTT. Translation: CASSLESAGVSTGELFF.